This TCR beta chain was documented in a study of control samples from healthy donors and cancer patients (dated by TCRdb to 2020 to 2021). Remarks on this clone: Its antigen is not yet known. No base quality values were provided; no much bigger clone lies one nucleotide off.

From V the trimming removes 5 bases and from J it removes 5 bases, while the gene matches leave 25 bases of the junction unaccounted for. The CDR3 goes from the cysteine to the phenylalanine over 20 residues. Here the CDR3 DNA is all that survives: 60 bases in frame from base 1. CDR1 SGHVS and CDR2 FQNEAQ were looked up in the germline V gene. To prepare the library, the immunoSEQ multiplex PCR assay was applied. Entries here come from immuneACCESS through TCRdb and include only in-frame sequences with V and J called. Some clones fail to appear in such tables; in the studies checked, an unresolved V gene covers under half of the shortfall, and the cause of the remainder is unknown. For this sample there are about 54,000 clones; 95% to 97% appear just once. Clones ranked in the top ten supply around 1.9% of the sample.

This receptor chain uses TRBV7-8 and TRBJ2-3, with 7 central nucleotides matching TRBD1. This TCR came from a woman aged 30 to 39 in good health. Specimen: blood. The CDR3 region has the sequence CASSPDLTGPRRKSLDTQYF. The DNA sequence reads TGTGCCAGCAGCCCCGATCTGACAGGGCCACGCAGGAAGTCCTTAGATACGCAGTATTTT. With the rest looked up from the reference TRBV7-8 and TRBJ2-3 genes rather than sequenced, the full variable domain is GAGVSQSPRYKVAKRGQDVALRCDPISGHVSLFWYQQALGQGPEFLTYFQNEAQLDKSGLPSDRFFAERPEGSVSTLKIQRTQQEDSAVYLCASSPDLTGPRRKSLDTQYFGPGTRLTVL.